Following are 24 T cell receptor beta chains from one sample sequenced in a study of blood T cell repertoires in COVID-19. The method was immunoSEQ multiplex PCR; TCRdb's version includes in-frame clones alone and lacks a portion of them. This table has about 95,000 clones, about 93% appearing once. The material sequenced was peripheral blood. These receptors were obtained from a woman aged 45-65 years in a cohort sampled during active COVID-19.

The chain uses TRBV11-2 and TRBJ2-3, with 8 bases lining up with TRBD2. CDR1 SGHAT and CDR2 FQNNGV come from the germline V gene. The CDR3 runs to 15 residues. V was pared by 3 bases and J by 2 bases, with 4 bases of the junction left unmatched. The CDR3 protein is CASSLQAGVTDTQYF. In nucleotides, the CDR3 is TGTGCCAGCAGCTTGCAAGCGGGGGTCACAGATACGCAGTATTTT.

The rearrangement joins TRBV7-8 to TRBJ1-5, with 7 bases matching TRBD1. Per the germline V gene, CDR1 is SGHVS and CDR2 is FQNEAQ. The CDR3 length is 17 residues. With 7 bases clipped from V and 3 bases from J, the junction kept 15 bases outside the gene matches. The CDR3 spells CASTPSRSGGFNQPQHF. CDR3 bases: TGTGCCAGCACTCCTAGCAGGTCAGGGGGTTTCAATCAGCCCCAGCATTTT.

This clone was seen more than once but under ten times. The CDR3 DNA follows: TGCGCCAGCAGTCAACGGGACAGAGACAATCAGCCCCAGCATTTT. Protein sequence: CASSQRDRDNQPQHF. The genes are TRBV4-1 and TRBJ1-5; TRBD1 matches 7 bases. Germline V gene lookup returns CDR1 MGHRA and CDR2 YSYEKL. J was trimmed by 3 bases and V by 6 bases; bases with no gene match: 8. CDR3 length: 15 residues.

J is TRBJ1-2 and V is TRBV29-1, with D uncertain. V dropped 5 bases and J dropped 6 bases, with 7 bases sitting between them. CDR3 length: 10 amino acids. Germline loops: CDR1 SQVTM, CDR2 ANQGSEA. The CDR3 sequence is CSVWEDGYTF. CDR3 bases: TGCAGCGTTTGGGAGGATGGCTACACCTTC. Variable domain in full (rest from reference TRBV29-1 and TRBJ1-2): SAVISQKPSRDICQRGTSLTIQCQVDSQVTMMFWYRQQPGQSLTLIATANQGSEATYESGFVIDKFPISRPNLTFSTLTVSNMSPEDSSIYLCSVWEDGYTFGSGTRLTVV.

The chain joins TRBV19 to TRBJ2-3, with 12 positions matching TRBD2. Germline CDR1 is LNHDA and CDR2 is SQIVND (reference sequence). Trimming removed 5 bases from V and 2 bases from J; junction bases left unmatched: 5. This CDR3 contains 16 residues. The DNA for the CDR3 is TGTGCCAGTAGTCCCCTAGCGGGAGGGCCCACAGATACGCAGTATTTT. This sequence encodes CASSPLAGGPTDTQYF.

The rearrangement joins TRBV27 to TRBJ1-6, with D tentatively TRBD1 (5 bases). Germline CDR1 is MNHEY and CDR2 is SMNVEV (reference sequence). The V and J ends lost 5 bases and 8 bases respectively, with 13 bases between them. The length of the CDR3 is 14 residues. The CDR3 region has the DNA TGTGCCAGCAGTGGGGGGGGGATGGATTCACCCCTCCACTTT. This encodes CASSGGGMDSPLHF.

This chain connects TRBV5-6 to TRBJ2-5; D is undetermined. The CDR3 totals 14 residues. V lost 3 bases, J lost 2 bases, and 11 bases lay in between. Germline V gives CDR1 SGHDT, CDR2 YYEEEE. The CDR3 region is CASSSPPRQETQYF. The CDR3 coding sequence is TGTGCCAGCAGCTCGCCTCCGAGGCAAGAGACCCAGTACTTC.

V and J are TRBV7-9 and TRBJ1-4, with 9 bases that match TRBD1. Per germline, CDR1 SEHNR and CDR2 FQNEAQ (reference sequence). V was pared by 7 bases and J by 8 bases, with 8 bases of the junction left unmatched. The CDR3 spans 14 residues. Here the CDR3 reads CASTLSTGGEKLFF. The CDR3 DNA reads TGTGCCAGCACCCTCTCGACAGGGGGAGAAAAACTGTTTTTT.

This rearrangement joins TRBV7-3 to TRBJ2-1; a possible D gene is TRBD2 (6 bases). The ends were cut back, 2 bases at V and 4 bases at J, with 12 bases in the middle. The CDR3 totals 15 residues. CDR1 SGHTA and CDR2 FQGTGA come from the germline V gene. The CDR3 region is CASSLDYGTYNEQFF. CDR3 bases: TGTGCCAGCAGCTTAGATTACGGGACTTACAATGAGCAGTTCTTC.

This clone appeared a single time. CDR3 sequence (DNA): TGTGCCAGCAGTTCGAGTGAGGGGGCGGGTGAAAAACTGTTTTTT. This gives the protein CASSSSEGAGEKLFF. J is TRBJ1-4 and V is TRBV28, with 7 bases aligning to TRBD1. V shed 4 bases, J shed 7 bases, and the junction held 9 bases outside the gene matches. CDR1 and CDR2 (germline): MDHEN, SYDVKM. This CDR3 has 15 amino acids.

The chain carries TRBV27 and TRBJ2-1, with D possibly TRBD1 on 5 matching bases. CDR1 is MNHEY, CDR2 SMNVEV, per germline (reference sequence). The germline V and J ends were trimmed by 3 bases and 15 bases, with 18 bases remaining between them. The CDR3 is 13 amino acids. The CDR3 is CASSFAGNGVPFF. DNA of the CDR3: TGTGCCAGCAGTTTTGCAGGGAACGGCGTTCCGTTCTTC.

The chain links TRBV7-9 to TRBJ2-1; 10 nucleotides line up with TRBD2. After removal of 1 base from V and 8 bases from J, the junction contained 17 bases not matched to a gene. The CDR3 is made up of 19 amino acids. Germline V gene lookup returns CDR1 SEHNR and CDR2 FQNEAQ (reference sequence). In nucleotides, the CDR3 is TGTGCCAGCAGCTTAGGGCTAGCGGGGGCCACGGCGAAAGGGCATGAGCAGTTCTTC. Amino acid sequence: CASSLGLAGATAKGHEQFF.

This chain joins TRBV5-4 and TRBJ2-7; 14 bases are shared with TRBD2. The V and J ends lost 4 bases and 2 bases, in that order; junction bases with no gene match: 2. The CDR3 covers 15 residues. CDR1 is SGHNT and CDR2 is YYREEE in the germline V gene (reference sequence). DNA for the CDR3: TGTGCCAGCAGCGGGGGACTAGCGGGGGCCTACGAGCAGTACTTC. Its translation is CASSGGLAGAYEQYF.

The CDR3 sequence is CASSPLGSSNQPQHF. DNA for the CDR3: TGTGCCAGCAGCCCCTTGGGGAGTAGCAATCAGCCCCAGCATTTT. V gene TRBV7-8 combines with J gene TRBJ1-5; D not resolved. CDR3 length: 15 residues. Per the germline V gene, CDR1 is SGHVS and CDR2 is FQNEAQ. The germline V and J ends were trimmed by 5 bases and 0 bases, with 11 bases remaining between them.

The chain recombines TRBV7-2 with TRBJ2-7; TRBD2 agrees at 7 bases. CDR3 length: 14 amino acids. With 5 bases clipped from V and 2 bases from J, the junction kept 6 bases outside the gene matches. Germline V CDR1 and CDR2: SGHTA, FQGNSA. CDR3 sequence (DNA): TGTGCCAGCAGCGCCTTGGGGGGGGCCTACGAGCAGTACTTC. It encodes CASSALGGAYEQYF.

V gene TRBV5-1 combines with J gene TRBJ1-4; D is perhaps TRBD1 (5 bases). The V end was cut by 2 bases, the J end by 7 bases, with 9 bases between. Germline V gene lookup returns CDR1 SGHRS and CDR2 YFSETQ. The CDR3 spans 13 residues. The CDR3 DNA reads TGCGCCAGCAGCTTAGGGGCGACTGAAAAACTGTTTTTT. This gives the protein CASSLGATEKLFF.

The chain carries TRBV2 and TRBJ1-4, with D perhaps TRBD1 (5 bases). Germline values: CDR1 SNHLY, CDR2 FYNNEI. V lost 2 bases, J lost 3 bases, and 10 bases lay in between. This CDR3 is 15 amino acids long. The CDR3 coding sequence is TGTGCCAGCAGTGAATCTAGGGGTCCTAATGAAAAACTGTTTTTT. Amino acids: CASSESRGPNEKLFF.

The rearrangement joins TRBV5-1 to TRBJ2-3; perhaps TRBD2 as D (6 bases). Germline V gene data show CDR1 as SGHRS and CDR2 as YFSETQ. The CDR3 has 17 amino acids. Trimming took 0 bases from V and 11 from J, leaving 25 bases between them. Here the CDR3 DNA reads TGCGCCAGCAGCTTGGACCCCGCGGGGACGTCGGGTTTAAAGCAGTATTTT. Translation gives CASSLDPAGTSGLKQYF.

The chain couples TRBV18 to TRBJ2-7, with D tentatively TRBD2 (6 bases). Trimming left V 4 bases short and J 2 bases short, with 18 bases between. The CDR3 runs 16 residues. From germline, CDR1 is KGHSH and CDR2 LQKENI. The CDR3 DNA sequence: TGTGCCAGCTCACTACCAAGGACTACGGATACCTACGAGCAGTACTTC. Its translation is CASSLPRTTDTYEQYF.

V gene TRBV6-1 combines with J gene TRBJ1-2, with a weak D call TRBD1 (5 bases). Germline V gene lookup returns CDR1 MNHNS and CDR2 SASEGT. The CDR3 consists of 14 residues. Trimming shortened V by 1 base and J by 8 bases, and 14 bases separated the two germline ends. CDR3 sequence reads: CASSEEGWSGGYTF. The CDR3 bases are TGTGCCAGCAGTGAAGAGGGGTGGAGCGGGGGCTACACCTTC.

The CDR3 DNA sequence: TGTGCCAGCAGTTTGGCGCTCCGAGGGGAAAAACTGTTTTTT. It codes for CASSLALRGEKLFF. V gene TRBV28 combines with J gene TRBJ1-4; the D is unclear. Trimming shortened V by 3 bases and J by 8 bases, and 13 bases separated the two germline ends. The CDR3 runs to 14 residues. The germline V gene encodes CDR1 MDHEN and CDR2 SYDVKM.

The chain is built from TRBV3-1 (or the pseudogene TRBV3-2) and TRBJ1-4, with 8 bases identical to TRBD1. The CDR3 has 16 residues. Germline assignment: CDR1 LGHDT and CDR2 YNNKEL (reference sequence). The J segment lost 8 bases and the V segment lost 2 bases, leaving 10 bases of the junction unmatched. Written as DNA, the CDR3 is TGTGCCAGCAGCCAACCCCGGACAGGGAGTATCGAAAAACTGTTTTTT. Its protein product is CASSQPRTGSIEKLFF.

CDR3 residues: CASSHLGTGTQETQYF. DNA of the CDR3: TGCGCCAGCAGCCACTTAGGGACAGGAACGCAAGAGACCCAGTACTTC. The rearrangement uses TRBV4-1 and TRBJ2-5; 8 bases align to TRBD1. The V gene's germline CDR1 is MGHRA and CDR2 YSYEKL. V dropped 3 bases and J dropped 2; count of bases not matched to a gene: 8. CDR3 length: 16 amino acids.

The CDR3 reads CASSQVLTGRGGVDTQYF. CDR3 sequence (DNA): TGTGCCAGCAGCCAAGTCCTCACCGGGCGGGGGGGTGTGGATACGCAGTATTTT. The chain employs TRBV3-1 (or the pseudogene TRBV3-2) and TRBJ2-3; 9 nucleotides align to TRBD2. Germline values: CDR1 LGHDT, CDR2 YNNKEL (reference sequence). This CDR3 has 18 amino acids. V lost 1 base and J lost 6; bases outside the gene matches: 14.